This T cell receptor beta chain was observed in a study of OX40 agonist ivuxolimab in advanced cancers. Across the study: Those enrolled were approximately 83% male, with a mean age of 60 years and ages from roughly 20 to 90.

Blood samples were obtained at baseline, cycle 4 day 1, and cycle 7 day 1. Germline CDR1 and CDR2: SQVTM and ANQGSEA. CDR3 length: 13 amino acids. The J segment lost 7 bases and the V segment lost 4 bases, leaving 8 bases of the junction unmatched. Sequenced by immunoSEQ multiplex PCR; TCRdb stores in-frame clones only, minus some. This table has approximately 90,000 clones, roughly 87% appearing once. This clone was seen a single time. This clonotype was obtained from an adult with an advanced solid tumor such as melanoma, head and neck, liver or kidney cancer. V gene TRBV29-1 combines with J gene TRBJ2-5, with 8 positions matching TRBD1. Here the sequenced sample was CD4+ or CD8+ T cells sorted from blood, taken in a trial of the OX40 agonist ivuxolimab. The CDR3: CSVVETGAGTQYF. The CDR3 bases are TGCAGCGTTGTCGAGACAGGGGCAGGGACCCAGTACTTC.